Sequencing of this T cell receptor (beta chain) was carried out in a study of blood T cell repertoires in COVID-19. Study context: Specimens from acute and convalescent COVID-19 originated in the United States, Italy and Spain. PBMCs, B-cell-depleted T cells, or T cells provided the cDNA or gDNA that made up the material.

Authors' processing steps: How many nucleated cells were present was estimated from reference gene primer amplification. Some clones are missing from TCRdb's copy, which holds only in-frame ones; the method was immunoSEQ multiplex PCR. V, J and clone size reflect that table, while D and trimming were determined from the DNA. This table holds more than 45,000 clones, 85% found once. Germline V gene data show CDR1 as SGDLS and CDR2 as YYNGEE. Trimming took 3 bases from V and 10 from J; bases not matched to a gene: 14. CDR3 size: 18 residues. A few counts support this clone. V usage is TRBV9 and J usage is TRBJ1-6; 12 bases match TRBD1. This clonotype originated in a woman aged 55-69 years with acute or convalescent COVID-19. Sample: peripheral blood. CDR3 nucleotides: TGTGCCAGCAGCGCGGGGACAGGGGGCGCGAAAAGTTACTCACCCCTCCACTTT. Its protein is CASSAGTGGAKSYSPLHF.